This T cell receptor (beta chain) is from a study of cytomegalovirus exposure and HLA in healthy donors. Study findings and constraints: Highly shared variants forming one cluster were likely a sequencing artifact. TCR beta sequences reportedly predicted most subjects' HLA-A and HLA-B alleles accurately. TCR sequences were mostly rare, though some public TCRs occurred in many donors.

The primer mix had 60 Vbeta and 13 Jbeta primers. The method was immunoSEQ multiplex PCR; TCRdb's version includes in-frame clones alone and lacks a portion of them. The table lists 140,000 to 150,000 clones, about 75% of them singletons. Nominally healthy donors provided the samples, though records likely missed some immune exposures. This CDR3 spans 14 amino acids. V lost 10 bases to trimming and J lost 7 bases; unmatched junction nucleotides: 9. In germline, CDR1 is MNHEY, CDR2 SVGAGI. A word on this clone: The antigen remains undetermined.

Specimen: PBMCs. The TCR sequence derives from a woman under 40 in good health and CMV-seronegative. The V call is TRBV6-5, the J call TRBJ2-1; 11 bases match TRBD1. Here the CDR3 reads CATRLGTGGNEQFF. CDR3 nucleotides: TGTGCCACCAGATTAGGGACAGGGGGAAATGAGCAGTTCTTC.